A single T cell receptor (beta chain) is shown here with its context. The sample comes from a study of blood T cell repertoires in COVID-19. Study at large: COVID-19 samples, acute and convalescent, were from the United States, Italy and Spain. The cDNA or gDNA used as material had been derived from T cells, B-cell-depleted T cells, or PBMCs.

As originally analysed: Estimation of nucleated cell counts was performed using reference gene primer amplification. Profiling relied on immunoSEQ multiplex PCR, and the TCRdb table lists in-frame clones only, not all of them. The D gene and trimming were derived from the DNA, and the V and J assignments and clone size from that table. The sample consists of approximately 70,000 clones, approximately 89% of them appearing once. The TCR sequence derives from a human donor in a cohort sampled during active COVID-19. The sequenced sample was peripheral blood.

The CDR3 nucleotides read TGTGCCAGTAGTACCAATCGTTTTGGGAGCCTTACCCATGAGGCTGAAGCTTTCTTT. As protein: CASSTNRFGSLTHEAEAFF. The chain is built from TRBV19 and TRBJ1-1; D is unclear. V lost 4 bases, J lost 6 bases, and 30 bases lay in between. CDR3 length: 19 residues. The germline gives CDR1 LNHDA, CDR2 SQIVND (reference sequence).